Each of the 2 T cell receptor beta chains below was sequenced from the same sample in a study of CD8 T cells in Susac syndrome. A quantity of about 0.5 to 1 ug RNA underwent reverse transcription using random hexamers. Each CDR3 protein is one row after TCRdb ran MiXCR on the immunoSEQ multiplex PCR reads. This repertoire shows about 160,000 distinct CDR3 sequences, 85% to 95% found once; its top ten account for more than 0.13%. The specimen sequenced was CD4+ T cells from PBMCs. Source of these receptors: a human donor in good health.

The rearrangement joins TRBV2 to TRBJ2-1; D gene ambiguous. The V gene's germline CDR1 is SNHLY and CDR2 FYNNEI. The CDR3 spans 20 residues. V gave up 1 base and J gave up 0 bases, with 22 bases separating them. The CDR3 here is CASSEGWAAKAYNSYNEQFF. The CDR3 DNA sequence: TGTGCCAGCAGTGAAGGGTGGGCGGCAAAAGCTTACAACTCCTACAATGAGCAGTTCTTC. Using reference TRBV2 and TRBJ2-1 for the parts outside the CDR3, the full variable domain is EPEVTQTPSHQVTQMGQEVILRCVPISNHLYFYWYRQILGQKVEFLVSFYNNEISEKSEIFDDQFSVERPDGSNFTLKIRSTKLEDSAMYFCASSEGWAAKAYNSYNEQFFGPGTRLTVL.

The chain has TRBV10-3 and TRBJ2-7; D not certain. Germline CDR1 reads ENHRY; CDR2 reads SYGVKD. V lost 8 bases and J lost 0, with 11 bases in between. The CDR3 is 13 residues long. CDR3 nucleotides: TGTGCCATCGGTGCTAGGAGCTCCTACGAGCAGTACTTC. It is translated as CAIGARSSYEQYF.